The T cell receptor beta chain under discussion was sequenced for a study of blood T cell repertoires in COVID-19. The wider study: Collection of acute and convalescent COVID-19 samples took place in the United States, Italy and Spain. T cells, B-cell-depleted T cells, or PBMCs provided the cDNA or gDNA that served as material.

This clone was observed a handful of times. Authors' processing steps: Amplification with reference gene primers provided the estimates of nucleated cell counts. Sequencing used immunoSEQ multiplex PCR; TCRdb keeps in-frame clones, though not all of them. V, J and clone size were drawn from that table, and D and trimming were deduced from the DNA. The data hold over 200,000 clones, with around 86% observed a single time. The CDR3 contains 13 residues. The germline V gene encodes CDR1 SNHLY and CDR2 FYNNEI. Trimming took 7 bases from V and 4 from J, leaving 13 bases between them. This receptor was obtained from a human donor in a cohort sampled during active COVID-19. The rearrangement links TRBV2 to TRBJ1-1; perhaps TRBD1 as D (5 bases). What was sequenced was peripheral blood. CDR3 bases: TGTGCCAGCAAAGTAGGGGCCGTCACTGAAGCTTTCTTT. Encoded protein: CASKVGAVTEAFF.